Here is one TCR beta chain with its context. No antigen is known for it. Trimming shortened V by 3 bases and J by 3 bases, and 14 bases separated the two germline ends. The CDR3 contains 16 residues. Germline values: CDR1 LGHNT, CDR2 FRNRAP. Produced via immunoSEQ multiplex PCR; TCRdb's table is partial and in-frame only. The profile covers thousands of clones, with 45% to 60% appearing a single time and 7.5% to 9% taken by the ten largest. This sample stems from a study of CXCR4 blockade with PD-1 therapy in pancreatic cancer. Study-wide findings and caveats: Convergent selection by common tumor antigens was suggested by nucleotide rearrangement counts. Antigen-specificity overlap of convergent dominant clones remained unconfirmed. Intratumoral clonality (mean around 0.13) exceeded healthy blood (0.05) but did not track survival.

No neoadjuvant therapy was given before resection to the patients supplying these archived tumor blocks. The rearrangement joins TRBV12-5 to TRBJ2-2; weak D call: TRBD1 (6 bases). The sample comprised tumor tissue. This TCR was sampled from a human donor with pancreatic ductal adenocarcinoma. The CDR3 protein is CASGLRTVIDTGELFF. CDR3 bases: TGTGCTAGTGGTTTACGGACAGTCATTGACACCGGGGAGCTGTTTTTT.